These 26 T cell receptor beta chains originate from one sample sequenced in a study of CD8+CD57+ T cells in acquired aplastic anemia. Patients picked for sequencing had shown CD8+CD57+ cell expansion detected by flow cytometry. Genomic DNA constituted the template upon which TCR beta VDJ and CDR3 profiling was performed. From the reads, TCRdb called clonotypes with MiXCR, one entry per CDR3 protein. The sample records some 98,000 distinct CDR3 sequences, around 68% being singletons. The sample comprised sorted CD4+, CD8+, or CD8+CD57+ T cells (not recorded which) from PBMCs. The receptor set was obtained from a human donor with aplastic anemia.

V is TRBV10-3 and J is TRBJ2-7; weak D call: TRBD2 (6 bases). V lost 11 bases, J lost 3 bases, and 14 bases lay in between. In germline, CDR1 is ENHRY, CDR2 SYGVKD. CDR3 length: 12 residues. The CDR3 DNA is TGTGCCGCCGGCCAAGCGGGCTACGAGCAGTACTTC. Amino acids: CAAGQAGYEQYF.

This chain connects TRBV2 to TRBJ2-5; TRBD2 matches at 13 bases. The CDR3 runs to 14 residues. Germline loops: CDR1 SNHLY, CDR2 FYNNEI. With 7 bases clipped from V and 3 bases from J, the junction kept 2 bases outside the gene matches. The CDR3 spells CASTGLAGEETQYF. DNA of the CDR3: TGTGCCAGCACCGGACTAGCGGGAGAAGAGACCCAGTACTTC.

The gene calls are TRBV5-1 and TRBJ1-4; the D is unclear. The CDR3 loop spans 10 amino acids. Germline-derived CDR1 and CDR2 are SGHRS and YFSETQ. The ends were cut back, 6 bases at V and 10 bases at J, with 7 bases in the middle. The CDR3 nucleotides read TGCGCCAGCACTCGGACAAAACTGTTTTTT. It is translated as CASTRTKLFF.

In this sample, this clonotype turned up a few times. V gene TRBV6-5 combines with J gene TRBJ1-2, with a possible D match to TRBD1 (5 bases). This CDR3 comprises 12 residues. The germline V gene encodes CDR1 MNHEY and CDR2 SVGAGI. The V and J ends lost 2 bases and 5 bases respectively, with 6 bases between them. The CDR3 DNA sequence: TGTGCCAGCAGTTACCAGGGTTATGGCTACACCTTC. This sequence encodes CASSYQGYGYTF.

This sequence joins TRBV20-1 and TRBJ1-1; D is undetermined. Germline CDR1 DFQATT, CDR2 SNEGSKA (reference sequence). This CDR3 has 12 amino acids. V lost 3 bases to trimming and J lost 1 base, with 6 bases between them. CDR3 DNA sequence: TGCAGTGCTAGGACAACGAACACTGAAGCTTTCTTT. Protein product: CSARTTNTEAFF.

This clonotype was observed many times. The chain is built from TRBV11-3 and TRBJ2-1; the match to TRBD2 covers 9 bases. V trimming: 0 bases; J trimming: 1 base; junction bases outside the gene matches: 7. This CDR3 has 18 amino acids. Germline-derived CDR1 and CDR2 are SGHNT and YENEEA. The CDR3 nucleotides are TGTGCCAGCAGCTTAGATTTCCCAGCGGGAGGTTCCTACAATGAGCAGTTCTTC. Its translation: CASSLDFPAGGSYNEQFF.

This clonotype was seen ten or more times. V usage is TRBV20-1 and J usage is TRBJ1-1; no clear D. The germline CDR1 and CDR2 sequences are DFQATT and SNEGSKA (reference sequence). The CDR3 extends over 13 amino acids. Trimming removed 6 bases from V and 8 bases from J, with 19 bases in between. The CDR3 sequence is CSAQPGLAREAFF. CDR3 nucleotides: TGCAGTGCCCAGCCGGGCCTCGCACGGGAAGCTTTCTTT.

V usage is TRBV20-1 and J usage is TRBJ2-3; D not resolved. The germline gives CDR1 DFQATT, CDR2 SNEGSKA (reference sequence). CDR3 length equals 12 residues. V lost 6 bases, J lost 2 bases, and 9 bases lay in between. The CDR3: CSAGNPTDTQYF. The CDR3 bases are TGCAGTGCGGGGAACCCCACAGATACGCAGTATTTT.

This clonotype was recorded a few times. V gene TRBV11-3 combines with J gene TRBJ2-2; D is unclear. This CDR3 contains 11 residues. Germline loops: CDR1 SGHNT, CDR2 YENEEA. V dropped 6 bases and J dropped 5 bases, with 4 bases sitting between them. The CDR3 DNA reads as TGTGCCAGCAGGTGGACCGGGGAGCTGTTTTTT. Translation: CASRWTGELFF.

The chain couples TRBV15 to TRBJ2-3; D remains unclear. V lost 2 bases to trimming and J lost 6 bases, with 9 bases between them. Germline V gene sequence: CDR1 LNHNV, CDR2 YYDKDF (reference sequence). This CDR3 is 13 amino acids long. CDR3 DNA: TGTGCCACCAGCAGACAGGCAACCGATACGCAGTATTTT. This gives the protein CATSRQATDTQYF.

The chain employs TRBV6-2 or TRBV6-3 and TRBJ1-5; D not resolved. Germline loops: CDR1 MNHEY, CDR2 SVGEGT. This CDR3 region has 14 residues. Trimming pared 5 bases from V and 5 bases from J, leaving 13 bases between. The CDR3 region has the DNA TGTGCCAGCAGTAAGGGCAGTAGGGATCAGCCCCAGCATTTT. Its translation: CASSKGSRDQPQHF.

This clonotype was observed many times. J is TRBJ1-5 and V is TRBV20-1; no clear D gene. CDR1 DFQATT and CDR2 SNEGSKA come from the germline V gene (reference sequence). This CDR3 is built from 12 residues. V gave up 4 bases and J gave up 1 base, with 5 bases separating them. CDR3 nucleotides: TGCAGTGCTACAATAAGCAATCAGCCCCAGCATTTT. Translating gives CSATISNQPQHF.

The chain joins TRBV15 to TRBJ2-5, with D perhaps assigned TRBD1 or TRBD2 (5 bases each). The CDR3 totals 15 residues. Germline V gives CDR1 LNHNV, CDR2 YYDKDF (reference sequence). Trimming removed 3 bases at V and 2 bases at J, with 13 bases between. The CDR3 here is CATSSTRDGQETQYF. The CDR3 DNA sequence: TGTGCCACCAGCAGCACTAGGGACGGTCAAGAGACCCAGTACTTC.

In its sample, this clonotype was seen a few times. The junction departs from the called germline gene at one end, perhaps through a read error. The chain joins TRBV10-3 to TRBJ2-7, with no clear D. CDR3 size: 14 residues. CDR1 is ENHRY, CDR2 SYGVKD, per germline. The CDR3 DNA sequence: TGTGCCAGCAGTTACTCGTCGGGCGGATACGAGCAGTACTTC. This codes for CASSYSSGGYEQYF.

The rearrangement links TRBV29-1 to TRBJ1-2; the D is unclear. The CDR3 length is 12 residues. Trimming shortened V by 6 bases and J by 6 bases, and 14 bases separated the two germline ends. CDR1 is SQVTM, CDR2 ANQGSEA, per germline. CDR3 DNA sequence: TGCAGCGTGGTCGTTGGAGTGGATGGCTACACCTTC. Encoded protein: CSVVVGVDGYTF.

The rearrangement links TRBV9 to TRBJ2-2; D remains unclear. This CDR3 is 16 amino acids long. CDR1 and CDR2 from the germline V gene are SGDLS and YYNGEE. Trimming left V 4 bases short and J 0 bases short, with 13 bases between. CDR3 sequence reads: CASSPYGLTNTGELFF. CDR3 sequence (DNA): TGTGCCAGCAGCCCGTACGGGTTAACGAACACCGGGGAGCTGTTTTTT.

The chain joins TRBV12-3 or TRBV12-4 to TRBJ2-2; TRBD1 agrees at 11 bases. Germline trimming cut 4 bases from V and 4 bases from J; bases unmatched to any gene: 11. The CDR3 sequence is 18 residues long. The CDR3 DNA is TGTGCCAGCAGTTCTCGGACAGGGGGCTCCGGTCCCACCGGGGAGCTGTTTTTT. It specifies CASSSRTGGSGPTGELFF.

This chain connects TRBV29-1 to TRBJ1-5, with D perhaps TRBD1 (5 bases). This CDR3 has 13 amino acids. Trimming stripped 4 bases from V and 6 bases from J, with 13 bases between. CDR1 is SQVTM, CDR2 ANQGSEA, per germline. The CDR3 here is CSVASDTGQPQHF. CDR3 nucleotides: TGCAGCGTTGCTTCGGACACAGGTCAGCCCCAGCATTTT. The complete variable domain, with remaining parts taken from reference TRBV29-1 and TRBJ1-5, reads SAVISQKPSRDICQRGTSLTIQCQVDSQVTMMFWYRQQPGQSLTLIATANQGSEATYESGFVIDKFPISRPNLTFSTLTVSNMSPEDSSIYLCSVASDTGQPQHFGDGTRLSIL.

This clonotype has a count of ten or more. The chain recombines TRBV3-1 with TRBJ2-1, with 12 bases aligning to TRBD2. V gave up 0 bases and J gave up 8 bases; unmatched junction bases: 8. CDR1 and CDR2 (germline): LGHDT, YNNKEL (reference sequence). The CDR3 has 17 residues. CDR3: CASSQDRLAGVRDEQFF. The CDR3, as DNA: TGTGCCAGCAGCCAAGATCGACTAGCGGGAGTTAGGGATGAGCAGTTCTTC.

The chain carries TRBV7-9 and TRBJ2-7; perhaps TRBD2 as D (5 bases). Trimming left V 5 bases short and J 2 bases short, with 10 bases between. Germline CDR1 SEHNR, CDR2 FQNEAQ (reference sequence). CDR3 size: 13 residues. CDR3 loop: CASSPLATYEQYF. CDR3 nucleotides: TGTGCCAGCAGCCCCCTAGCAACCTACGAGCAGTACTTC.

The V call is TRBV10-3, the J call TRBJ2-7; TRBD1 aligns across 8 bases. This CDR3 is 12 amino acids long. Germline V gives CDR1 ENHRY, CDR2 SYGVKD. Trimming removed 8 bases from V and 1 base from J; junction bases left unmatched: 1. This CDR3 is CAIGTGSYEQYF. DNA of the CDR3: TGTGCCATCGGGACAGGTTCCTACGAGCAGTACTTC.

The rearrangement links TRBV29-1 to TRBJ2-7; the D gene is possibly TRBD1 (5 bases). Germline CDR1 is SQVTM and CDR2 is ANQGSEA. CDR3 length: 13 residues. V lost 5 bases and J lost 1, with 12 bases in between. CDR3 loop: CSVQGATSYEQYF. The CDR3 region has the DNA TGCAGCGTTCAAGGGGCAACGTCCTACGAGCAGTACTTC.

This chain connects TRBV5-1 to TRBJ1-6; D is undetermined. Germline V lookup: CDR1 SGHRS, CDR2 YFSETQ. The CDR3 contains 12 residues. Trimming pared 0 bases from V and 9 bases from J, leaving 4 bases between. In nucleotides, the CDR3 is TGCGCCAGCAGCTTGGAGCGTTCACCCCTCCACTTT. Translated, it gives CASSLERSPLHF.

The DNA of the CDR3 is TGCAGTGCTAGAGTATACTATGGCTACACCTTC. It yields the protein CSARVYYGYTF. The rearrangement joins TRBV20-1 to TRBJ1-2; D remains unclear. The CDR3 has 11 residues. The germline V gene encodes CDR1 DFQATT and CDR2 SNEGSKA (reference sequence). V lost 1 base and J lost 3, with 3 bases in between.

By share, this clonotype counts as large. The CDR3: CASSAGTGEFSPLHF. CDR3 nucleotides: TGTGCCAGCAGCGCCGGGACAGGCGAATTTTCACCCCTCCACTTT. The rearrangement links TRBV4-2 to TRBJ1-6, with 8 bases fitting TRBD1. With 5 bases clipped from V and 9 bases from J, the junction kept 9 bases outside the gene matches. Germline CDR1 LGHNA, CDR2 YNFKEQ. The CDR3 extends over 15 amino acids.

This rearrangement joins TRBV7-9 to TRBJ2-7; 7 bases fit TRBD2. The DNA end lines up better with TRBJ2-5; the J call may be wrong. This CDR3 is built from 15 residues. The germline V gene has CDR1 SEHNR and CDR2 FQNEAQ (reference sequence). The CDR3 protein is CASSLGRGSQETQYF. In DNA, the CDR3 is TGTGCCAGCAGCTTGGGGCGGGGGAGCCAAGAGACCCAGTACTTC.